This T cell receptor beta chain is drawn from a study of cytomegalovirus exposure and HLA in healthy donors. Germline assignment: CDR1 LNHDA and CDR2 SQIVND (reference sequence). V was clipped by 3 bases and J by 8 bases, with 11 bases between them. The CDR3 spans 12 residues. Worth noting for this clone: Its target is unknown.

Study findings and constraints: Most sequenced TCRs were rare (though some public TCRs occurred in many donors).

Sequencing was performed with immunoSEQ multiplex PCR; in TCRdb, only in-frame clones are kept and a portion is missing. The data hold tens of thousands of clones, with 93% observed a single time. The chain links TRBV19 to TRBJ2-7; D is possibly TRBD2 (6 bases). Sequences were obtained from PBMCs. This TCR was recovered from a woman aged 25 to 45 in good health and CMV-seronegative. The CDR3 protein is CASSMTREQQYF. The CDR3 DNA reads TGTGCCAGTAGTATGACTAGGGAGCAGCAGTACTTC.